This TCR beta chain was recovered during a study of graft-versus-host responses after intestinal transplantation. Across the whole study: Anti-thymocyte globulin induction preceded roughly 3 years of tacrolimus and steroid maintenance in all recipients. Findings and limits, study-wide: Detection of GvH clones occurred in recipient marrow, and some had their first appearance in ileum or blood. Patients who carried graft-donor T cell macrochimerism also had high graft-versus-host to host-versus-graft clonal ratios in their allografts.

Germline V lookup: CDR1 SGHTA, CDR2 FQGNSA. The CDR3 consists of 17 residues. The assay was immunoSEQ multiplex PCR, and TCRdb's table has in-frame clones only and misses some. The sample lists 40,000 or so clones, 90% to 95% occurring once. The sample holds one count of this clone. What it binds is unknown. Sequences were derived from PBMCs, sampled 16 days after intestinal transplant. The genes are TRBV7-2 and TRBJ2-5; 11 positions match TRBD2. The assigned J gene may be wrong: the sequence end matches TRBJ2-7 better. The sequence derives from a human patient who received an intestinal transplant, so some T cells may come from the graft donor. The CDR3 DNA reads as TGTGCCAGCAGCCCGACACTAGCGGGGGCGAGCTCCTACGAGCAGTACTTC. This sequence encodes CASSPTLAGASSYEQYF.